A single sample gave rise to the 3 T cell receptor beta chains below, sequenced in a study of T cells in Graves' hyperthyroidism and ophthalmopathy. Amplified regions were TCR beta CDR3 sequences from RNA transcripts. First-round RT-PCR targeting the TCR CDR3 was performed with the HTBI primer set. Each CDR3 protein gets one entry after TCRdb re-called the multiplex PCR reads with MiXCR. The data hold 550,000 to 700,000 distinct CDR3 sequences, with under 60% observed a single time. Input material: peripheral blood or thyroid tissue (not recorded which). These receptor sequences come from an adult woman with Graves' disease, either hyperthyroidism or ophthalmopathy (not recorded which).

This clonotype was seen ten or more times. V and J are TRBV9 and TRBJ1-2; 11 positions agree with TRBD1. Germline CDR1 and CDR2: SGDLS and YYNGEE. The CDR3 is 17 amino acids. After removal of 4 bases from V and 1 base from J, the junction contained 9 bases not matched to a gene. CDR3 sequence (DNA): TGTGCCAGCAGCTTAGGACAGGGGGCAGTGGGTAACTATGGCTACACCTTC. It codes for CASSLGQGAVGNYGYTF. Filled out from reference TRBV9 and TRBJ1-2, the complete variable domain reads DSGVTQTPKHLITATGQRVTLRCSPRSGDLSVYWYQQSLDQGLQFLIQYYNGEERAKGNILERFSAQQFPDLHSELNLSSLELGDSALYFCASSLGQGAVGNYGYTFGSGTRLTVV.

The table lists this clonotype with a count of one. The chain's CDR3 is CASSRRTGAGETQYF. The CDR3 nucleotides are TGTGCCAGCAGCCGTAGGACAGGGGCGGGCGAGACCCAGTACTTC. This sequence joins TRBV7-3 and TRBJ2-5, with TRBD1 matching over 9 bases. Germline CDR1 is SGHTA and CDR2 is FQGTGA. V was clipped by 5 bases and J by 5 bases; unmatched bases: 9. The CDR3 length is 15 residues. Filled out from reference TRBV7-3 and TRBJ2-5, the complete variable domain reads GAGVSQTPSNKVTEKGKYVELRCDPISGHTALYWYRQSLGQGPEFLIYFQGTGAADDSGLPNDRFFAVRPEGSVSTLKIQRTERGDSAVYLCASSRRTGAGETQYFGPGTRLLVL.

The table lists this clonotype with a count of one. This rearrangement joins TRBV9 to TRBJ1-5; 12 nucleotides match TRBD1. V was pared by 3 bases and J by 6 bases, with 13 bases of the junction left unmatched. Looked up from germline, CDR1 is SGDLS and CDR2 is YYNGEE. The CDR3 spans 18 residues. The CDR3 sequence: CASSGPLSGQGAFQPQHF. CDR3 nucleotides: TGTGCCAGCAGCGGCCCCCTCTCGGGACAGGGGGCGTTTCAGCCCCAGCATTTT.